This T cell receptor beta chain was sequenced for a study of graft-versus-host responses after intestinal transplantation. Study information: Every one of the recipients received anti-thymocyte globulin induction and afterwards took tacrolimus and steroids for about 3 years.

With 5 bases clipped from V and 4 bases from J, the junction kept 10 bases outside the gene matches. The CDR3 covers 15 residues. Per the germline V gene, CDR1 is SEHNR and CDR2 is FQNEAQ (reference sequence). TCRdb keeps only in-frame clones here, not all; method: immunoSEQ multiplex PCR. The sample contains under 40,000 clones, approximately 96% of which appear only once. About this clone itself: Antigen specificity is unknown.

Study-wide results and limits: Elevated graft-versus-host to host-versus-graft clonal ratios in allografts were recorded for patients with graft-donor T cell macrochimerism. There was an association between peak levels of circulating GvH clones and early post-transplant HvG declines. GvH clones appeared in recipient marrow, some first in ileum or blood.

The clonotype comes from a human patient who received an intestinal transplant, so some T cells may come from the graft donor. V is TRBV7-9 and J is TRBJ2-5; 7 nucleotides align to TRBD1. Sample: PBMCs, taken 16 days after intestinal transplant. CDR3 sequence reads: CASSTPRQGSETQYF. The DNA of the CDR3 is TGTGCCAGCAGCACACCCCGACAGGGTTCAGAGACCCAGTACTTC. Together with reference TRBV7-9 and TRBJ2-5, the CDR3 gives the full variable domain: DTGVSQNPRHKITKRGQNVTFRCDPISEHNRLYWYRQTLGQGPEFLTYFQNEAQLEKSRLLSDRFSAERPKGSFSTLEIQRTEQGDSAMYLCASSTPRQGSETQYFGPGTRLLVL.